This T cell receptor beta chain was profiled in a study of early T cells in non-severe SARS-CoV-2 infection. Study background: Sequencing input comprised bulk RNA from unsorted whole blood; chain pairing was not available. Whole-study findings and limits: VDJdb-based matching was biased toward anti-spike CD8 responses and missed private and CD4 specificities.

The CDR3 spans 15 residues. V gave up 2 bases and J gave up 1 base, with 10 bases separating them. Germline CDR1 and CDR2: SGHRS and YFSETQ. Tagging with unique molecular identifiers was applied to individual cDNA molecules. MiXCR was run by TCRdb on the 5' RACE reads, yielding one entry per CDR3 protein. This sample carries fewer than 50,000 distinct CDR3 sequences, 9% to 15% of them seen once, and the ten largest clones take 15% to 20%. This clonotype has a handful of counts. Its target is not known. The chain carries TRBV5-1 and TRBJ1-5; D is uncertain. This clonotype was obtained from an adult who was a healthcare worker with PCR-confirmed SARS-CoV-2 infection or an uninfected control (not recorded which). The sample was whole blood. CDR3 in DNA: TGCGCCAGCAGCTTAACGGGGAGCAGCAATCAGCCCCAGCATTTT. Protein product: CASSLTGSSNQPQHF.